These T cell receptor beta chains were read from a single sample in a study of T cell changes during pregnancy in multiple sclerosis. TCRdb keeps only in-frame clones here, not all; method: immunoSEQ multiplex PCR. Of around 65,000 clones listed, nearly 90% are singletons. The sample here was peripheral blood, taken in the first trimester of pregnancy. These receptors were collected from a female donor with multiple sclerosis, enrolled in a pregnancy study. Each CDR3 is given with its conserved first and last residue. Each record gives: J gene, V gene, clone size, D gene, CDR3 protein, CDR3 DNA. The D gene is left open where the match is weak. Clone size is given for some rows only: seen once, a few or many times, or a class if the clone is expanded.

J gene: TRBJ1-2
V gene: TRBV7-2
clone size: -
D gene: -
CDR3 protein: CASSLFDPSSGGYTF
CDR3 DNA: TGTGCCAGCAGCTTATTCGACCCCTCCTCGGGGGGCTACACCTTC

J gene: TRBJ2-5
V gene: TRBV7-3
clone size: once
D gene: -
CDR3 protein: CASSLMGGQETQYF
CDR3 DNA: TGTGCCAGCAGCTTAATGGGGGGTCAAGAGACCCAGTACTTC

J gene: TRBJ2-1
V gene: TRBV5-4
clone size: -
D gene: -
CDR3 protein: CASSLVAGHNEQFF
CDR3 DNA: TGTGCCAGCAGCCTAGTGGCGGGACACAATGAGCAGTTCTTC

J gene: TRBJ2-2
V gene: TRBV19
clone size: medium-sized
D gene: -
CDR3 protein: CASSILLTGELFF
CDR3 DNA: TGTGCCAGTAGTATATTACTAACCGGGGAGCTGTTTTTT

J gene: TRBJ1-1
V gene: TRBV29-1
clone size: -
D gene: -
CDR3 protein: CSVGGRGDMNTEAFF
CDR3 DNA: TGCAGCGTTGGTGGCAGGGGAGATATGAACACTGAAGCTTTCTTT

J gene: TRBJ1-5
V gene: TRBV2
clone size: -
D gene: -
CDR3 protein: CASGGQSNQPQHF
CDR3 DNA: TGTGCCAGTGGAGGACAGTCGAATCAGCCCCAGCATTTT

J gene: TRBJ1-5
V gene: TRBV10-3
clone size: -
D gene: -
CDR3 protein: CAISDRAMGSSNQPQHF
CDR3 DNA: TGTGCCATCAGTGACCGTGCGATGGGCAGCAGCAATCAGCCCCAGCATTTT

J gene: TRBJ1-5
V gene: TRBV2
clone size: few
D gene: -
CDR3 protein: CASSDTTENQPQHF
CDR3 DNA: TGTGCCAGCAGTGATACGACAGAAAATCAGCCCCAGCATTTT

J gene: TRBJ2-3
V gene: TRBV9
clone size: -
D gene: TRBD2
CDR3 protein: CASSVAPGAGDVNTQYF
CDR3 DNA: TGTGCCAGCAGCGTTGCCCCGGGAGCGGGAGATGTAAATACGCAGTATTTT

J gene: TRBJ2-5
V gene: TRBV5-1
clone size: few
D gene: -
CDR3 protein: CASSFQGGWETQYF
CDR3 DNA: TGCGCCAGCAGCTTTCAGGGGGGTTGGGAGACCCAGTACTTC

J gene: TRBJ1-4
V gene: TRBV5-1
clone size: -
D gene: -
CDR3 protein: CASSLATVSNEKLFF
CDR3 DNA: TGCGCCAGCAGCTTGGCCACAGTTTCTAATGAAAAACTGTTTTTT

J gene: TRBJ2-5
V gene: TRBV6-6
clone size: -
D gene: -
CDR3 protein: CASSQKRVRAQYF
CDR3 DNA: TGTGCCAGCAGCCAGAAGCGGGTCCGGGCCCAGTACTTC

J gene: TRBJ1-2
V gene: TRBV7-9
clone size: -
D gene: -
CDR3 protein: CASSDPVYYGYTF
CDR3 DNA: TGTGCCAGCAGCGATCCGGTATACTATGGCTACACCTTC

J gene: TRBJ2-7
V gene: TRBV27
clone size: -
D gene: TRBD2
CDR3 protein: CASTYSGSPYEQYF
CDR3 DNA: TGTGCCAGCACCTATAGCGGGAGCCCCTACGAGCAGTACTTC

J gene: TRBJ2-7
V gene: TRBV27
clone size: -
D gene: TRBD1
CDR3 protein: CASSLTLSRDRDYEQYF
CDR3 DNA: TGTGCCAGCAGTTTAACCCTGAGCCGGGACAGGGACTACGAGCAGTACTTC

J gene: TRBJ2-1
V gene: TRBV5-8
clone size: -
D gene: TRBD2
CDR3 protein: CASSRRGDEQFF
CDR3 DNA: TGTGCCAGCAGTCGACGGGGGGATGAGCAGTTCTTC

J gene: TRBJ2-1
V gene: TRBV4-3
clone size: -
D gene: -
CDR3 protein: CASSQVVQGMNEQFF
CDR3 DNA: TGCGCCAGCAGCCAAGTAGTACAGGGAATGAATGAGCAGTTCTTC

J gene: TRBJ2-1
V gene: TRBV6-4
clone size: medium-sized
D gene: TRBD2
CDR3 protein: CASSEGTSGSNEQFF
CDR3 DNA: TGTGCCAGCAGTGAAGGGACTAGCGGGAGCAATGAGCAGTTCTTC

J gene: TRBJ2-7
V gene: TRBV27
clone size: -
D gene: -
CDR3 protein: CASSFSNSYSYEQYF
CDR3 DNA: TGTGCCAGCAGTTTTTCAAACTCGTACTCCTACGAGCAGTACTTC

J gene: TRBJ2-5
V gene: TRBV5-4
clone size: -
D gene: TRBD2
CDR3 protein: CASSLAAGGEETQYF
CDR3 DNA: TGTGCCAGCAGCTTGGCGGCGGGAGGGGAAGAGACCCAGTACTTC

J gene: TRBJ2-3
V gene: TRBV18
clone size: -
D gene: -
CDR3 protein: CASSPQSAVITDTQYF
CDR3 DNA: TGTGCCAGCTCACCACAATCCGCGGTAATCACAGATACGCAGTATTTT

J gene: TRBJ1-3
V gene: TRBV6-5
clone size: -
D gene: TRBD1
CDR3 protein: CASSRAGGSGNTIYF
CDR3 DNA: TGTGCCAGCAGTAGAGCAGGGGGGTCTGGAAACACCATATATTTT

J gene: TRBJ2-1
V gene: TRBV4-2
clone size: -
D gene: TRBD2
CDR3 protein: CASSPGPREFYNEQFF
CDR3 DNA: TGTGCCAGCAGCCCAGGGCCGCGGGAGTTTTACAATGAGCAGTTCTTC

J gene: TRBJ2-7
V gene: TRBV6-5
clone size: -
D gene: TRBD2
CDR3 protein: CASRGGSVTYEQYF
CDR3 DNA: TGTGCCAGCCGGGGCGGGAGTGTGACCTACGAGCAGTACTTC

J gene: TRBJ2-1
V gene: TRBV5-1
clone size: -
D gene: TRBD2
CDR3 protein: CASSHTPVAGGFYNEQFF
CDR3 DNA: TGCGCCAGCAGCCACACCCCCGTAGCGGGAGGGTTTTACAATGAGCAGTTCTTC

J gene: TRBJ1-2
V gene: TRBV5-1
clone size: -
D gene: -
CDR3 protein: CASSLLGQTDYGYTF
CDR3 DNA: TGCGCCAGCAGCTTATTGGGGCAGACCGATTATGGCTACACCTTC

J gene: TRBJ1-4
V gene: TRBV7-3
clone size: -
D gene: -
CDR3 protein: CASSDPGEKLFF
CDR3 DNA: TGTGCCAGCAGCGATCCAGGGGAAAAACTGTTTTTT

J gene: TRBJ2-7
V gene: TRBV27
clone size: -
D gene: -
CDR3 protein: CASSLGRAYEQYF
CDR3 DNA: TGTGCCAGCAGTTTAGGCAGGGCCTACGAGCAGTACTTC

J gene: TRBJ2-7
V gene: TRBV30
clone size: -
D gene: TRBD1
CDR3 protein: CAWSRDSPYEQYF
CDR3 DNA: TGTGCCTGGAGTCGGGACAGCCCCTACGAGCAGTACTTC

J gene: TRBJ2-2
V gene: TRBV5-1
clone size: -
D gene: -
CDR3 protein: CASSPGDWDTGELFF
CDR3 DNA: TGCGCCAGCAGCCCCGGGGATTGGGACACCGGGGAGCTGTTTTTT

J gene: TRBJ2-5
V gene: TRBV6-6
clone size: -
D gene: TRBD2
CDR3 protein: CASSSSGMGETQYF
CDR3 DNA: TGTGCCAGCAGTTCTAGCGGGATGGGGGAGACCCAGTACTTC

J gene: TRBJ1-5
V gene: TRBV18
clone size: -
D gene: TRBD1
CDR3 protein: CASSPTGAGNQPQHF
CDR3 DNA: TGTGCCAGCTCCCCCACAGGGGCCGGCAATCAGCCCCAGCATTTT

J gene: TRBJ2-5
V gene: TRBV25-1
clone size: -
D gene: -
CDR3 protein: CASSLGPSETQYF
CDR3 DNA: TGTGCCAGCAGTCTGGGGCCGTCGGAGACCCAGTACTTC

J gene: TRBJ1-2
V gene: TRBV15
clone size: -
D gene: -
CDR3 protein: CAPTPSSGTPGYTF
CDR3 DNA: TGTGCCCCTACCCCTTCCTCAGGGACACCTGGCTACACCTTC

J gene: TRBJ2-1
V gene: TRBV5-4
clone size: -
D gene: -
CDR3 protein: CASSLNSEQFF
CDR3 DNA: TGTGCCAGCAGCTTGAACTCTGAGCAGTTCTTC

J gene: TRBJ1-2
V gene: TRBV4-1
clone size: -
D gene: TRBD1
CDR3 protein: CASSQSTGNHYGYTF
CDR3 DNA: TGCGCCAGCAGCCAATCGACAGGGAACCACTATGGCTACACCTTC

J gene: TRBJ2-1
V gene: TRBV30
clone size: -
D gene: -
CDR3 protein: CAWSDAASSYNEQFF
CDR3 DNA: TGTGCCTGGAGTGATGCGGCTAGCTCCTACAATGAGCAGTTCTTC

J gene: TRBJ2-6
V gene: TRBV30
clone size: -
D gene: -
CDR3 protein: CACLGVSGANVLTF
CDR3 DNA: TGTGCCTGCTTAGGGGTCTCTGGGGCCAACGTCCTGACTTTC

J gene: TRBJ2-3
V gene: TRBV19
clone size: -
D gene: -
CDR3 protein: CASSLGQGSTDTQYF
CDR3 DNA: TGTGCCAGTAGTCTGGGGCAGGGCAGCACAGATACGCAGTATTTT